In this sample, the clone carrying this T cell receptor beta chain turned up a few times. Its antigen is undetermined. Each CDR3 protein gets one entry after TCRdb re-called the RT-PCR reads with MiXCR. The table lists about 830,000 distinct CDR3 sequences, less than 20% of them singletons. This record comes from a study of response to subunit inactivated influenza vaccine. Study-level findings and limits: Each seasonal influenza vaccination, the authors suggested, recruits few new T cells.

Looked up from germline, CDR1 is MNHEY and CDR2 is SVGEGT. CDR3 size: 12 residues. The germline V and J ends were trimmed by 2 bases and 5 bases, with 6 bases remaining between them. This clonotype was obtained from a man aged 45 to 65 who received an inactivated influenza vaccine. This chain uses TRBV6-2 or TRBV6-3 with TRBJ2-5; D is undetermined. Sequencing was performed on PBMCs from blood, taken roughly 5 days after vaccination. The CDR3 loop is CASSYGWETQYF. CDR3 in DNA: TGTGCCAGCAGTTACGGCTGGGAGACCCAGTACTTC.